This T cell receptor (beta chain) was recorded in a study of OX40 agonist ivuxolimab in advanced cancers. With respect to the entire study: Ivuxolimab, which targeted the costimulatory receptor OX40 (CD134), was an agonistic, fully human IgG2 monoclonal antibody. Intravenous ivuxolimab was administered to patients every 2 weeks at six dose levels: 0.01, 0.1, 0.3, 1.5, 3 and 10 mg/kg. Prior anti-PD-1, anti-PD-L1 or anti-CTLA-4 therapy was permitted, and checkpoint inhibitors had been received by roughly 42% of dose-escalation patients. Partial responses were achieved by three dose-escalation patients, of whom one had hepatocellular carcinoma and two had cutaneous melanoma. Among the roughly 50 dose-escalation patients, around 19 had hepatocellular carcinoma, roughly 15 melanoma, 9 renal cell carcinoma and 9 head and neck cancer. Peripheral TCRbeta sequencing was intended to test whether TCR sequence diversity was altered and clonal T-cell expansion was caused by ivuxolimab. A male proportion of about 79% and a mean age of around 60 years, ranging from roughly 23 to 85, were recorded for the dose-escalation cohort. The paper reports the monotherapy dose-escalation portion (N of about 54 patients) of the phase I ivuxolimab trial.

Deletion took 2 bases off V and 7 bases off J, with a span of 18 bases between the germline ends. Taken from the germline V gene, the CDR1 and CDR2 loops are MDHEN and SYDVKM. The CDR3 starts with the cysteine, ends with the phenylalanine, and has 16 residues. Only the CDR3 DNA stays, 48 bases, in frame from base 1. With respect to this clone: It lacks a known antigen. Base qualities were left out, and no much larger clone turns up one base away.

Points the paper makes about the study in general: After ivuxolimab, more expanded clones were found on average in CD8+ T cells than in CD4+ T cells. At doses from 0.1 to 3.0 mg/kg, clonal expansion was seen in both CD4+ and CD8+ blood T cells between baseline and week 6. The antigen specificity of the peripheral T cells that underwent clonal expansion was not determined. In the 0.1-3.0 mg/kg groups, partial responders were among the patients with the lowest normalized peripheral clonal expansion, particularly in CD8+ T cells. Low levels of normalized T-cell clonal expansion were also seen in some nonresponding patients.

The trial excluded patients who had a history of autoimmune disease or were on systemic immunosuppression. Peripheral blood for TCR sequencing was collected from all dose cohorts at baseline, on cycle 4 day 1, and on cycle 7 day 1. Samples were obtained from an open-label, multicenter, first-in-human phase I dose-escalation trial of ivuxolimab. Adults with locally advanced or metastatic melanoma, renal cell, hepatocellular, or head and neck squamous cell carcinoma were enrolled in the trial. Before TCR sequencing, CD4+ T cells and CD8+ T cells were sorted from peripheral blood as separate populations. Genomic DNA was extracted from sorted cells for sequencing of the TCRbeta CDR3 region. The immunoSEQ Assay was used to sequence the TCRbeta CDR3 regions. TCRdb's version of the immuneACCESS table is confined to in-frame rearrangements and falls short of the full clone set. An unresolved V gene accounts for under half of the shortfall where checked; the remainder is of unknown origin. In this sample the table shows approximately 89,000 clones, roughly nine tenths of which occur a single time. 2% to 2.5% of the sample belongs to the ten largest clones.

The specimen was CD4+ or CD8+ T cells sorted from blood, collected in a trial of the OX40 agonist ivuxolimab. Here the chain combines TRBV28 and TRBJ2-1; 5 matching bases give a weak D call of TRBD2. The TCR comes from an adult with an advanced solid tumor such as melanoma, head and neck, liver or kidney cancer. The CDR3 here reads CASSLSGESGRNEQFF. The sequenced DNA is TGTGCCAGCAGTTTAAGTGGGGAGTCAGGAAGAAATGAGCAGTTCTTC.